Sequencing of this TCR beta chain was carried out in a study of graft-versus-host responses after intestinal transplantation. Across the study: Recipients were given multivisceral, liver-intestinal, or isolated intestinal transplants.

The CDR3 sequence is 15 residues long. Germline CDR1 and CDR2: SGHRS and YFSETQ. V was cut by 3 bases and J by 1 base, with 13 bases left in between. The data were produced by immunoSEQ multiplex PCR, yet TCRdb's version contains in-frame clones alone and is incomplete. The data show approximately 90,000 clones, with roughly 80% seen just once and about 0.8% held by the top ten. Concerning this clone: The antigen remains unidentified.

Here the sequenced sample was unstimulated CD4+ T cells sorted from spleen or lymph node cells, taken before intestinal transplant. The clonotype originates from a human donor who received an intestinal transplant. V usage is TRBV5-1 and J usage is TRBJ2-5; the D is unclear. The CDR3 region has the DNA TGCGCCAGCAGCTCCGCCCCGGGTCCCCAAGAGACCCAGTACTTC. It is translated as CASSSAPGPQETQYF. Full variable domain (rest looked up from reference TRBV5-1 and TRBJ2-5): KAGVTQTPRYLIKTRGQQVTLSCSPISGHRSVSWYQQTPGQGLQFLFEYFSETQRNKGNFPGRFSGRQFSNSRSEMNVSTLELGDSALYLCASSSAPGPQETQYFGPGTRLLVL.